The next 9 T cell receptor beta chains were all read from a single sample in a study of OX40 agonist ivuxolimab in advanced cancers. The protocol was immunoSEQ multiplex PCR, while the TCRdb copy is restricted to in-frame clones and leaves out a portion. The data contain about 81,000 clones, 70% to 90% of them singletons. The sample in question was CD4+ or CD8+ T cells sorted from blood, obtained in a trial of the OX40 agonist ivuxolimab. The receptor source for this set is an adult with an advanced solid tumor such as melanoma, head and neck, liver or kidney cancer.

The chain employs TRBV9 and TRBJ2-6; D is undetermined. V lost 4 bases and J lost 1, with 9 bases in between. The CDR3 extends over 15 amino acids. In germline, CDR1 is SGDLS, CDR2 YYNGEE. The CDR3 is CASSPILSGANVLTF. Here the CDR3 DNA reads TGTGCCAGCAGCCCTATCCTGTCTGGGGCCAACGTCCTGACTTTC.

The CDR3 bases are TGCGCCAGCAGCTTGGGGGGCCCTCCAGATACGCAGTATTTT. Amino acids: CASSLGGPPDTQYF. V is TRBV5-1 and J is TRBJ2-3; D perhaps matches TRBD1 (5 bases). The CDR3 totals 14 residues. V lost 0 bases and J lost 4, with 9 bases in between. Germline CDR1 SGHRS, CDR2 YFSETQ. The full variable domain, completed using reference TRBV5-1 and TRBJ2-3, is KAGVTQTPRYLIKTRGQQVTLSCSPISGHRSVSWYQQTPGQGLQFLFEYFSETQRNKGNFPGRFSGRQFSNSRSEMNVSTLELGDSALYLCASSLGGPPDTQYFGPGTRLTVL.

This chain joins TRBV19 and TRBJ2-1, with TRBD2 matching over 9 bases. The CDR3 length is 15 residues. CDR1 LNHDA and CDR2 SQIVND come from the germline V gene (reference sequence). The V segment lost 7 bases and the J segment 1 base; nucleotides outside the gene matches: 5. Here the CDR3 reads CASKTSGRSYNEQFF. The DNA for the CDR3 is TGTGCCAGTAAGACTAGCGGTCGTTCCTACAATGAGCAGTTCTTC.

This chain connects TRBV6-1 to TRBJ1-5; D uncertain. Germline loops: CDR1 MNHNS, CDR2 SASEGT. The CDR3 contains 15 residues. V dropped 6 bases and J dropped 0 bases, with 12 bases sitting between them. CDR3 nucleotides: TGTGCCAGCAGCCTCATCAACCTTAGCAATCAGCCCCAGCATTTT. It specifies CASSLINLSNQPQHF.

The rearrangement joins TRBV18 to TRBJ1-5; weak D call: TRBD1 (5 bases). This CDR3 is built from 17 residues. Germline V CDR1 and CDR2: KGHSH, LQKENI. Trimming cost V 3 bases and J 0 bases, with 15 bases left between them. CDR3 residues: CASSPRGVGNSNQPQHF. The DNA for the CDR3 is TGTGCCAGCTCACCCCGGGGCGTGGGGAATAGCAATCAGCCCCAGCATTTT.

The chain carries TRBV5-5 and TRBJ1-6; D is undetermined. Looked up from germline, CDR1 is SGHKS and CDR2 is YYEKEE (reference sequence). This CDR3 region has 13 residues. The ends were cut back, 2 bases at V and 12 bases at J, with 12 bases in the middle. CDR3 nucleotides: TGTGCCAGCAGCTTCGGTCCGAAGGAACCCCTCCACTTT. Residues: CASSFGPKEPLHF.

This clone has just one count. The chain links TRBV11-2 to TRBJ2-5; D remains ambiguous. The CDR3 covers 13 residues. CDR1 is SGHAT, CDR2 FQNNGV, per germline. V was cut by 2 bases and J by 1 base, with 5 bases left in between. The chain's CDR3 is CASSLIRQETQYF. The CDR3 coding sequence is TGTGCCAGCAGCTTAATACGCCAAGAGACCCAGTACTTC.

CDR3 nucleotides: TGTGCCAGCAGCTCGGTTAGTTTGAGGAACACTGAAGCTTTCTTT. It codes for CASSSVSLRNTEAFF. The chain links TRBV5-6 to TRBJ1-1, with D unclear. The V gene's germline CDR1 is SGHDT and CDR2 YYEEEE. The CDR3 runs to 15 residues. Trimming left V 3 bases short and J 1 base short, with 13 bases between.

The V and J genes are TRBV10-3 and TRBJ2-7; weak D call: TRBD2 (6 bases). The CDR3 runs to 14 residues. Germline V gene data show CDR1 as ENHRY and CDR2 as SYGVKD. V lost 2 bases to trimming and J lost 2 bases, with 10 bases between them. The CDR3 region is CAISEGTLAYEQYF. The CDR3 bases are TGTGCCATCAGTGAGGGGACTCTGGCCTACGAGCAGTACTTC.